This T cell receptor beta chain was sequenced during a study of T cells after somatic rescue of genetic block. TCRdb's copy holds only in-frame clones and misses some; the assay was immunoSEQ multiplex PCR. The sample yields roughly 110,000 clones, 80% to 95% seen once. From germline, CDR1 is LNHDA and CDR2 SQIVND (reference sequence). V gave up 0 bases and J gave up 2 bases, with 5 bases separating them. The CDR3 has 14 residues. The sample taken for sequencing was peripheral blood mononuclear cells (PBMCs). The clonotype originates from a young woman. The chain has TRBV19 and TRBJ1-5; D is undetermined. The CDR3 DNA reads TGTGCCAGTAGTATAGATAGGGGCAATCAGCCCCAGCATTTT. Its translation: CASSIDRGNQPQHF.